Following are 17 T cell receptor beta chains from one sample sequenced in a study of tumor-infiltrating lymphocytes in primary liver carcinoma. The source material, about 18-33 mg of unsorted bulk tissue, was used to co-extract RNA and DNA. Total RNA (around 510 ng) served as template for TCR beta cDNA synthesis primed by a constant-region primer. Three nested multiplex PCR rounds, a slightly modified ARM-PCR, produced the libraries for TCR beta. With TRBV1-TRBV30 forward primers and a C-beta reverse primer, the first two PCR rounds were run for around 11 cycles each. TCRdb ran MiXCR on the multiplex PCR reads and lists one entry per CDR3 protein. The sample lists roughly 120,000 distinct CDR3 sequences; approximately 64% were seen once. The specimen sequenced was liver tumor tissue from sampling region 3. Sample subset: tumor region T3, left-lateral pole. These receptors were taken from a woman in her fifties or sixties with primary liver carcinoma and hepatitis B virus infection.

The rearrangement joins TRBV30 to TRBJ2-7; TRBD2 matches at 11 bases. The CDR3 has 15 residues. Trimming took 1 base from V and 5 from J; bases not matched to a gene: 7. Germline-derived CDR1 and CDR2 are GTSNPN and SVGIG (reference sequence). The CDR3 sequence: CAWSGTSGWRHEQYF. The CDR3 DNA reads as TGTGCCTGGAGTGGGACTAGCGGGTGGCGACACGAGCAGTACTTC.

About this clonotype itself: A junction boundary mismatches the germline segment, possibly from a read error. The rearrangement joins TRBV6-1 to TRBJ2-7; D possibly corresponds to TRBD2 (5 bases). Germline V CDR1 and CDR2: MNHNS, SASEGT. The CDR3 extends over 15 amino acids. Written as DNA, the CDR3 is TGTGCCAGGAGTGACTCTGGAGGTTCTTCCTACGAGCAGTACTTC. It is translated as CARSDSGGSSYEQYF.

This clonotype came up a few times. This may come from a read error, since a much larger clone is one base off. V gene TRBV29-1 combines with J gene TRBJ1-5; D perhaps matches TRBD1 (5 bases). Germline CDR1 is SQVTM and CDR2 is ANQGSEA. This CDR3 contains 12 residues. CDR3 region: CSVGTGNRPQHF. The CDR3 DNA sequence: TGCAGCGTTGGAACAGGCAATCGGCCCCAGCATTTT.

The chain couples TRBV15 to TRBJ2-1; D gene ambiguous. Trimming pared 0 bases from V and 10 bases from J, leaving 10 bases between. This CDR3 has 13 amino acids. Germline lookup yields CDR1 LNHNV and CDR2 YYDKDF (reference sequence). CDR3 bases: TGTGCCACCAGCAGAGAGAGTAAGGAAGAGCAGTTCTTC. Translated, it gives CATSRESKEEQFF. The entire variable domain, with the rest obtained from reference TRBV15 and TRBJ2-1, is as follows: DAMVIQNPRYQVTQFGKPVTLSCSQTLNHNVMYWYQQKSSQAPKLLFHYYDKDFNNEADTPDNFQSRRPNTSFCFLDIRSPGLGDTAMYLCATSRESKEEQFFGPGTRLTVL.

For this clonotype: The junction departs from the called germline gene at one end, perhaps through a read error. The V and J genes are TRBV11-2 and TRBJ2-5; a weak D match, TRBD2 (5 bases). Germline V lookup: CDR1 SGHAT, CDR2 FQNNGV. The CDR3 spans 13 residues. The CDR3, as DNA: TGTACCAGCGGCTCCGGGCTTGGGGAGACCCAGTACTTC. Translating it yields CTSGSGLGETQYF.

Worth noting for this clonotype: At one of its ends the junction is not consistent with the germline gene, which may arise from a read error. The rearrangement uses TRBV5-4 and TRBJ2-7, with TRBD2 matching over 9 bases. The CDR3 runs 16 residues. Germline CDR1 is SGHNT and CDR2 is YYREEE (reference sequence). The CDR3 loop reads CTSSPPGGRGNYEHYF. CDR3 bases: TGTACCAGCAGCCCCCCAGGCGGGAGGGGGAACTACGAGCACTACTTC. Based on the CDR3 plus reference TRBV5-4 and TRBJ2-7, the full variable domain is ETGVTQSPTHLIKTRGQQVTLRCSSQSGHNTVSWYQQALGQGPQFIFQYYREEENGRGNFPPRFSGLQFPNYSSELNVNALELDDSALYLCTSSPPGGRGNYEHYFGPGTRLTVT.

This clonotype came up many times. The gene calls are TRBV6-5 and TRBJ2-5; D possibly corresponds to TRBD2 (5 bases). The CDR3 runs 15 residues. Germline lookup yields CDR1 MNHEY and CDR2 SVGAGI. Trimming removed 5 bases from V and 5 bases from J, with 18 bases in between. The chain's CDR3 is CASSPSGASKETQYF. The CDR3 nucleotides are TGTGCCAGCAGTCCCAGCGGCGCCTCCAAGGAGACCCAGTACTTC.

Points on this clonotype: The germline gene is not matched at one end of the junction; a read error may be the cause. CDR3 nucleotides: TGTGCCGGCAGCCGACAGTGGGCTGGAACCCACTCTGGAAACACCATATATTTT. Translating it yields CAGSRQWAGTHSGNTIYF. The chain combines TRBV12-3 or TRBV12-4 with TRBJ1-3, with D possibly being TRBD1 (5 bases). The CDR3 extends over 18 amino acids.

As regards this clonotype: The junction departs from the called germline gene at one end, perhaps through a read error. V is TRBV4-2 and J is TRBJ1-5; possibly TRBD1 for D (5 bases). The germline gives CDR1 LGHNA, CDR2 YNFKEQ. CDR3 size: 17 residues. The CDR3 sequence: CASGQGAAAMFNQPQHF. CDR3 DNA: TGTGCCAGCGGCCAAGGGGCGGCCGCTATGTTCAATCAGCCCCAGCATTTT.

In its sample, this clonotype was seen many times. The chain carries TRBV6-6 and TRBJ2-2; D may correspond to TRBD1 or TRBD2 (5 bases each). Between the trimmed V and J ends, which lost 1 base and 4 bases, there was a span of 13 bases. This CDR3 has 16 residues. Germline V CDR1 and CDR2: MNHNY, SVGAGI (reference sequence). The chain's CDR3 is CASSYLGVGGTGELFF. DNA for the CDR3: TGTGCCAGCAGTTACTTGGGGGTTGGAGGCACCGGGGAGCTGTTTTTT.

V is TRBV7-3 and J is TRBJ2-7; 8 nucleotides align to TRBD2. Germline CDR1 SGHTA, CDR2 FQGTGA. The CDR3 totals 15 residues. V trimming: 2 bases; J trimming: 8 bases; junction bases outside the gene matches: 11. The CDR3 nucleotides are TGTGCCAGCAGCTTAGCTGGTAGCGGGACCGGACAGCAGTACTTC. Amino acid sequence: CASSLAGSGTGQQYF.

A note on this clonotype: A junction boundary mismatches the germline segment, possibly from a read error. The chain employs TRBV11-2 and TRBJ2-7, with 9 bases aligning to TRBD2. The CDR3 has 15 residues. The germline V gene encodes CDR1 SGHAT and CDR2 FQNNGV. The CDR3 nucleotides are TGTGCCAGTAGCCCTTTAGCGGGGGCGCGGGACGAGCAGCACTTC. This sequence encodes CASSPLAGARDEQHF.

In regard to this clonotype: The CDR3 ends on some other residue instead of the conserved phenylalanine or tryptophan, so this is likely a read error. It is unclear where the CDR3 begins or ends on the DNA, so no DNA is shown, and the CDR3 is as TCRdb lists it. The CDR3 loop is CASSWTGAGNTIYS. The chain uses TRBV11-2 and TRBJ1-3; the D call TRBD1 from the table was never checked on the DNA. In germline, CDR1 is SGHAT, CDR2 FQNNGV. 14 amino acids form the CDR3, both terminal residues included.

In the case of this clonotype: This may arise from a read error, as a much more abundant clone is one base away. V and J are TRBV5-5 and TRBJ2-3, with 7 bases that match TRBD1. CDR3 length: 15 amino acids. V trimming: 4 bases; J trimming: 5 bases; junction bases outside the gene matches: 10. Germline V gene data show CDR1 as SGHKS and CDR2 as YYEKEE (reference sequence). In DNA, the CDR3 is TGTGCCAGCAGCGTGGATGGGAACAGGGGAGATACGCAGTATTTT. It translates to CASSVDGNRGDTQYF.

Comments on this clonotype: At one of its ends the junction is not consistent with the germline gene, which may arise from a read error. This sequence joins TRBV11-2 and TRBJ2-7, with D possibly TRBD2 on 5 matching bases. CDR1 is SGHAT and CDR2 is FQNNGV in the germline V gene. The CDR3 sequence is 15 residues long. Here the CDR3 DNA reads TGTGGCAGCAGCTGGGGAGCAGACATTTACTACGAGCAGTACTTC. It yields the protein CGSSWGADIYYEQYF.

The chain uses TRBV28 and TRBJ2-3; no firm D call. Germline CDR1 reads MDHEN; CDR2 reads SYDVKM. V was cut by 5 bases and J by 2 bases, with 5 bases left in between. This CDR3 spans 12 amino acids. CDR3 nucleotides: TGTGCCAGCAGTCCGTCCACAGATACGCAGTATTTT. Amino acid sequence: CASSPSTDTQYF.

Concerning this clonotype: Lacking the conserved final phenylalanine or tryptophan, this CDR3 likely reflects a read error. The V gene is TRBV6-1, the J gene TRBJ1-1; D gene uncertain. Germline-derived CDR1 and CDR2 are MNHNS and SASEGT. Trimming left V 5 bases short and J 3 bases short, with 10 bases between. CDR3 size: 13 residues. CDR3 protein: CASSSYIDTEAFL. CDR3 DNA sequence: TGTGCCAGCAGTTCTTACATAGACACTGAAGCTTTCCTT.